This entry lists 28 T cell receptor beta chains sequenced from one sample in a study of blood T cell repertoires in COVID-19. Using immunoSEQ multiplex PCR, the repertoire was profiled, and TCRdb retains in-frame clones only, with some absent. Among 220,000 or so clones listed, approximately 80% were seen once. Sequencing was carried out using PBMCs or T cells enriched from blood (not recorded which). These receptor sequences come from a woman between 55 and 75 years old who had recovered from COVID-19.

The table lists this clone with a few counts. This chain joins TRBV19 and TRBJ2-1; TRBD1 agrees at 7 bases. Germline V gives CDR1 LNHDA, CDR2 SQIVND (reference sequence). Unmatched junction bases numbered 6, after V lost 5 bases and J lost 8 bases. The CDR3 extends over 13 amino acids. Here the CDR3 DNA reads TGTGCCAGTAGTCTAACAGGGGTATATGAGCAGTTCTTC. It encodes CASSLTGVYEQFF.

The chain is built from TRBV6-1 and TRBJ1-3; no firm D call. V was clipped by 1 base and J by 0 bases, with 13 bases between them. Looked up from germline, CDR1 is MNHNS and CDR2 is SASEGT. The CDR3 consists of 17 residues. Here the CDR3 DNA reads TGTGCCAGCAGTGAAGTTTGGGGAGTTCTCTCTGGAAACACCATATATTTT. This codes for CASSEVWGVLSGNTIYF.

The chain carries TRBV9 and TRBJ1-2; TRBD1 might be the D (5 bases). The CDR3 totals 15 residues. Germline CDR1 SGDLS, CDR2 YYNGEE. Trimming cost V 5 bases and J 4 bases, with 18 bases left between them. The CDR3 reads CASSPAGAGGYGYTF. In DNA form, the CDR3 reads TGTGCCAGCAGTCCAGCCGGGGCGGGGGGCTATGGCTACACCTTC.

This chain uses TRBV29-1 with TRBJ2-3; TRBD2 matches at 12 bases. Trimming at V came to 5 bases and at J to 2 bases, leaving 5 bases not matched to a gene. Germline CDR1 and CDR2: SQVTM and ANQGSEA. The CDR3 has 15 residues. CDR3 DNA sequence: TGCAGCGTTCAAAGACTAGCGGGAGACACAGATACGCAGTATTTT. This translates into CSVQRLAGDTDTQYF.

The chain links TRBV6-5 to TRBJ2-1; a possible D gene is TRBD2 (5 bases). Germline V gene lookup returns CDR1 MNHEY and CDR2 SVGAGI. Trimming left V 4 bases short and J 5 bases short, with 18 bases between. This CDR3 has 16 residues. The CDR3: CASSFHHPLEDNEQFF. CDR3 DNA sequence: TGTGCCAGCAGTTTCCATCACCCATTGGAGGACAATGAGCAGTTCTTC.

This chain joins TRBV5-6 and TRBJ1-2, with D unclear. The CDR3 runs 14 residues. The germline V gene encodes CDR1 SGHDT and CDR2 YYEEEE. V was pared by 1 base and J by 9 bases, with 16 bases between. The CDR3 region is CASSLWARPFSYTF. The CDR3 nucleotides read TGTGCCAGCAGCTTGTGGGCCAGACCGTTTAGCTACACCTTC.

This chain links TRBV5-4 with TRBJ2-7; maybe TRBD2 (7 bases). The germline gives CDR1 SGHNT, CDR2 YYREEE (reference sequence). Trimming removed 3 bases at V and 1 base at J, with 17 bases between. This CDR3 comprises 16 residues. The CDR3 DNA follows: TGTGCCAGCAGCTCCTCCGGGGGGCGGTTTTCCTACGAGCAGTACTTC. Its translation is CASSSSGGRFSYEQYF.

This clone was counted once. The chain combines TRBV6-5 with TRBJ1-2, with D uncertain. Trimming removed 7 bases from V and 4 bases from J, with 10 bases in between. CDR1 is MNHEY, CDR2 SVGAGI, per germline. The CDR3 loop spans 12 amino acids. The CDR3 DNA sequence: TGTGCCAGCACAACAATTTCCTATGGCTACACCTTC. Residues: CASTTISYGYTF.

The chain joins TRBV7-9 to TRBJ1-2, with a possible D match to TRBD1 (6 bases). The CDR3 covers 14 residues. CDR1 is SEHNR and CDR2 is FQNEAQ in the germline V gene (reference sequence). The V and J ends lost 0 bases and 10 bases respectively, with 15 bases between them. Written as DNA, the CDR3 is TGTGCCAGCAGCTTAGCGCTTAACAGGGAATTCTACACCTTC. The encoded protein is CASSLALNREFYTF.

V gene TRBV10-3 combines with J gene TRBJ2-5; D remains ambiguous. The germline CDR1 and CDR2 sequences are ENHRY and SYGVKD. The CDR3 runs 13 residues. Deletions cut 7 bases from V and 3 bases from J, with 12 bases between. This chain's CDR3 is CAITPGLEETQYF. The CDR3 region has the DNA TGTGCCATCACTCCTGGTTTAGAAGAGACCCAGTACTTC.

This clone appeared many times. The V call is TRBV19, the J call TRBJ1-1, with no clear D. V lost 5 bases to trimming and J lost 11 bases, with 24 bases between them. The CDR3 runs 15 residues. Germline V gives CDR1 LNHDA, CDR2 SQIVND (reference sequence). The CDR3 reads CASSWTRSGTQRAFF. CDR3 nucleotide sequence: TGTGCCAGTAGTTGGACGCGATCGGGAACACAGAGGGCTTTCTTT.

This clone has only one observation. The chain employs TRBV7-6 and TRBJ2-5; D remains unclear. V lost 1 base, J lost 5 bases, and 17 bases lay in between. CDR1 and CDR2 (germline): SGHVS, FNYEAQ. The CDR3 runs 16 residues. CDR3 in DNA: TGTGCCAGCAGCTTAGGCGATGTGGTGTCCAGGGAGACCCAGTACTTC. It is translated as CASSLGDVVSRETQYF.

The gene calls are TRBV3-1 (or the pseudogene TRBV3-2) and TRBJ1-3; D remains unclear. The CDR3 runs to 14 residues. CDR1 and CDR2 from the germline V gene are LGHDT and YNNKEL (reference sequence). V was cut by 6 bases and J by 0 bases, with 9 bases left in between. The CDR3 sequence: CASSSGFSGNTIYF. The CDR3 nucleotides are TGTGCCAGCAGTTCAGGATTCTCTGGAAACACCATATATTTT.

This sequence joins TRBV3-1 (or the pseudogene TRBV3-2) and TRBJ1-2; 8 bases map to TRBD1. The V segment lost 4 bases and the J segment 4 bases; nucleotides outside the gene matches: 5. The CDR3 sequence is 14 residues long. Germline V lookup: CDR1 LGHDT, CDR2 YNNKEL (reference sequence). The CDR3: CASSPGQGIYGYTF. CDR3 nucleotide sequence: TGTGCCAGCAGCCCTGGACAGGGAATCTATGGCTACACCTTC.

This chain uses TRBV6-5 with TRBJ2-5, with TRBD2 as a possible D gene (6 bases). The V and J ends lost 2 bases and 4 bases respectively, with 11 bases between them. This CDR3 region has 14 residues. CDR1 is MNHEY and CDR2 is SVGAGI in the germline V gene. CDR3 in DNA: TGTGCCAGCAGTTACGGAGGGGTGGGAGAGACCCAGTACTTC. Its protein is CASSYGGVGETQYF.

The CDR3 bases are TGTGCCAGTAGTACAGGGACAGCAACTAATGAAAAACTGTTTTTT. Translated, it gives CASSTGTATNEKLFF. The genes are TRBV19 and TRBJ1-4; TRBD1 agrees at 7 bases. CDR3 size: 15 residues. Germline CDR1 is LNHDA and CDR2 is SQIVND (reference sequence). Unmatched junction bases numbered 2, after V lost 4 bases and J lost 0 bases.

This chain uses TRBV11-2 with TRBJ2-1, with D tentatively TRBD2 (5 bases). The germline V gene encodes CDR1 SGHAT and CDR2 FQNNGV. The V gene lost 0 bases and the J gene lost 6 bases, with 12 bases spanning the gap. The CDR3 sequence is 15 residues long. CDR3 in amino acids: CASSLDVRLANEQFF. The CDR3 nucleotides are TGTGCCAGCAGCTTAGACGTGAGGCTAGCCAATGAGCAGTTCTTC.

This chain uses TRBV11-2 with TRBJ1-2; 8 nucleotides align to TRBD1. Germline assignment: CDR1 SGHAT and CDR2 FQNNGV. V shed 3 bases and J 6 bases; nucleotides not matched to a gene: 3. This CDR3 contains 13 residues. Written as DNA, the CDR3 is TGTGCCAGCAGCTTGACAGGGGATCATGGCTACACCTTC. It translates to CASSLTGDHGYTF.

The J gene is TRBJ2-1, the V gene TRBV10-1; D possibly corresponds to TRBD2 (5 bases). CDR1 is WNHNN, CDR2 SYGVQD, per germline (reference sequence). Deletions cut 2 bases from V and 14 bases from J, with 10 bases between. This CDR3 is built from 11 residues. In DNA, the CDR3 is TGCGCCAGCAGTGAGAATAGCGTCGAGTTCTTC. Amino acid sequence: CASSENSVEFF.

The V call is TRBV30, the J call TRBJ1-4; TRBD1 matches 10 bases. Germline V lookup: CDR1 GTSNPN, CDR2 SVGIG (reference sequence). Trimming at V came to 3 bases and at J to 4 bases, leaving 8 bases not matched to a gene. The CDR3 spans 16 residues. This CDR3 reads CAWREHRDRGNEKLFF. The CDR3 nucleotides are TGTGCCTGGAGAGAACACCGGGACAGGGGTAATGAAAAACTGTTTTTT. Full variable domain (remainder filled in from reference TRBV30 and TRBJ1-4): SQTIHQWPATLVQPVGSPLSLECTVEGTSNPNLYWYRQAAGRGLQLLFYSVGIGQISSEVPQNLSASRPQDRQFILSSKKLLLSDSGFYLCAWREHRDRGNEKLFFGSGTQLSVL.

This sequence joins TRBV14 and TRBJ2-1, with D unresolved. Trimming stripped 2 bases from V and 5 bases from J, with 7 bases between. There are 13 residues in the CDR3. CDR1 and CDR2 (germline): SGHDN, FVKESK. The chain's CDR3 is CASSQSLNNEQFF. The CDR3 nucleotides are TGTGCCAGCAGCCAATCACTCAACAATGAGCAGTTCTTC. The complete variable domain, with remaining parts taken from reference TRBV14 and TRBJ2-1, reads EAGVTQFPSHSVIEKGQTVTLRCDPISGHDNLYWYRRVMGKEIKFLLHFVKESKQDESGMPNNRFLAERTGGTYSTLKVQPAELEDSGVYFCASSQSLNNEQFFGPGTRLTVL.

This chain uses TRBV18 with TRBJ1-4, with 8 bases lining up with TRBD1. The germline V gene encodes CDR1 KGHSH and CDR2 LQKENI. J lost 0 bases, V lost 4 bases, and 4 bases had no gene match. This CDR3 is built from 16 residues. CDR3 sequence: CASSLGQGTTNEKLFF. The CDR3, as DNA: TGTGCCAGCTCACTTGGACAGGGAACAACTAATGAAAAACTGTTTTTT.

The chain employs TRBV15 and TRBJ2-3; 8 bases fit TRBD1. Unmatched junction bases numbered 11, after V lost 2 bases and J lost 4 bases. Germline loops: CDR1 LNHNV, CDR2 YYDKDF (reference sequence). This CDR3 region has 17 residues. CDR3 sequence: CATSRSLTGGLPDTQYF. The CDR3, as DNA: TGTGCCACCAGCAGATCCCTAACAGGGGGGCTTCCAGATACGCAGTATTTT.

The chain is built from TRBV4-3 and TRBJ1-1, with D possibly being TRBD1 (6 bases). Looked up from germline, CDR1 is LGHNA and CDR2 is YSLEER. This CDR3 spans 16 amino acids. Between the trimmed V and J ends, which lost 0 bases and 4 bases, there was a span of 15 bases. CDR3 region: CASSQDLGGRGTEAFF. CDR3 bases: TGCGCCAGCAGCCAAGATCTCGGGGGGCGAGGCACTGAAGCTTTCTTT.

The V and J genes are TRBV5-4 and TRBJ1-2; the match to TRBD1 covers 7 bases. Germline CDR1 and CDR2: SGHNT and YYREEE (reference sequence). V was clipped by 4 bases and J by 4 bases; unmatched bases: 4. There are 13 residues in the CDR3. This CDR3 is CASSLGGSYGYTF. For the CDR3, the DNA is TGTGCCAGCAGCCTAGGGGGCAGCTATGGCTACACCTTC.

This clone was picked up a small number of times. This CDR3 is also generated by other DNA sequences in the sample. In nucleotides, the CDR3 is TGTGCCAGCAGCTTGGGGCAGGGAACCTACAATGAGCAGTTCTTC. Its translation: CASSLGQGTYNEQFF. The gene calls are TRBV5-8 and TRBJ2-1; tentatively, D is TRBD1 (5 bases). CDR1 is SGHTS, CDR2 YDEGEE, per germline. Trimming left V 0 bases short and J 2 bases short, with 9 bases between. This CDR3 has 15 amino acids.

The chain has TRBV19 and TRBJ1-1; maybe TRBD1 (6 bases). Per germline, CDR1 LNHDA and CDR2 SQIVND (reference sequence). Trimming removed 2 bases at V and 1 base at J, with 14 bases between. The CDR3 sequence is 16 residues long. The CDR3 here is CASSILVWGPNTEAFF. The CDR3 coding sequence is TGTGCCAGTAGTATATTGGTTTGGGGGCCGAACACTGAAGCTTTCTTT.

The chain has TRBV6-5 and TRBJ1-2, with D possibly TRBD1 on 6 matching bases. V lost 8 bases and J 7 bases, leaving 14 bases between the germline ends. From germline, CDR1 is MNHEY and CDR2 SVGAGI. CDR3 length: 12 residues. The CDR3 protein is CASENNRVGYTF. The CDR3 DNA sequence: TGTGCCAGCGAAAATAACAGGGTTGGCTACACCTTC.